This T cell receptor (beta chain) was captured by sequencing in a study of blood T cells in healthy people across ages. Trimming took 0 bases from V and 12 from J, leaving 21 bases between them. The CDR3 totals 15 residues. The germline V gene encodes CDR1 DFQATT and CDR2 SNEGSKA (reference sequence). For the second PCR, which ran for about 7 to 12 cycles, a sample-barcoded 5' primer and a J-beta primer mix were used. Using its own MiXCR run on the 5' RACE reads, TCRdb lists one record per CDR3 protein. Of 700,000 or so distinct CDR3 sequences in the sample, about 20% were seen once. The sample was blood. The receptor was derived from a man aged 65 to 85 in good health. V is TRBV20-1 and J is TRBJ2-1, with a weak D call TRBD1 (7 bases). CDR3 nucleotide sequence: TGCAGTGCTAGAGATCTTGGACTACAGGGGAAAGGGCAGTTCTTC. Its protein product is CSARDLGLQGKGQFF.